This T cell receptor beta chain was recorded in a study of blood T cells in healthy people across ages (dated by TCRdb to about 2015). Concerning the study at large: In model experiments, template switching captured about one uniquely barcoded TCR beta cDNA molecule for every two T cells. Four age groups were formed from the donors: young (average approximately 15 years), middle-aged (approximately 39), aged (roughly 59) and long-lived (roughly 88). To avoid experimental bias, donors of different ages were distributed randomly across sequencing lanes. Two additional independent replicas of 1 million unique cDNA reads from the same blood draw were analyzed for two donors (one aged 18 to 30 and one aged 80 or older). Age-related changes in TCR beta repertoire diversity were measured in the study by deep sequencing normalized with unique cDNA molecular identifiers. The study at large found these results: The percentage of naive T cells measured by flow cytometry correlated strongly with observed TCR beta diversity. The long-lived group showed more naive CD4+ T cells, fewer expanded clones and increased TCR diversity than the aged group, suggesting age selection. As age increased, observed TCR beta diversity per million T cells dropped in a roughly linear way, and a significant reduction was already evident by age 40. Conclusive comparison of naive and antigen-experienced compartments was prevented by the profiling of bulk unsorted PBMCs. Donor CMV infection status was unknown, potentially confounding age-related changes in expanded clonotypes. Estimates of total diversity based on one million sequenced T cells were regarded as lower bounds and as underestimates.

Systemically healthy Caucasian individuals from Russia, approximately 39 in total and aged 6 to 90 years, were included as donors. Approximately 11 milliliters of peripheral blood were drawn from each donor into EDTA-treated Vacutainer tubes. Ficoll-Paque density-gradient centrifugation was used to isolate PBMCs, with at least 6 million obtained per sample. Total RNA was extracted from PBMCs with Trizol reagent, with at least 6 micrograms obtained per sample. For every donor, flow cytometry on a PBMC aliquot measured the percentage of naive CD45RAhigh/CD27high T cells. Receptors were amplified or captured by 5' RACE. The sequencing machine was an Illumina HiSeq 2500. A second PCR of about 6 to 11 cycles was run with a J-beta primer mix and a sample-barcoded 5' primer. A template-switch 5' adaptor carrying 12 random nucleotides introduced a unique molecular identifier onto each TCR beta cDNA molecule. Each sample yielded at least 3 million CDR3-containing paired-end reads. First-strand cDNA was synthesized from all RNA with the Mint cDNA synthesis kit, primed by a TRBC-specific oligonucleotide. Following uracil-DNA glycosylase treatment, all cDNA underwent a first 18-cycle PCR with the universal primers M1SS and BC2_uni_R. Concerning the study's data processing: Each sample was normalized by randomly selecting 1 million high-quality reads, each carrying a distinct molecular identifier. Instead of being binned into consensus sequences, reads with shared molecular identifiers were discarded. MiTCR, with a Q25 quality threshold and the strictest error-elimination algorithm, was used for CDR3 identification, clonotype clustering and error correction. A nonparametric unseen species model using Euler transformation provided a lower-bound estimate of total TCR beta diversity. The public reads were quality trimmed at Q25 with fastp and then assembled into clones with MiXCR by TCRdb, keeping productive beta chains. CDR3 protein duplicates are merged, each entry listing the most common genes and DNA. The authors' filters were not applied to this entry. This sample lists 1.2 million to 1.5 million distinct CDR3 sequences; approximately 60% were detected once. The ten largest clones represent over 5.5% of the sample.

With regard to this clonotype: It lacks a known antigen. No much larger clone exists at a distance of one base, and base qualities are not known.

V trim: 6 bases; J trim: 7 bases; unmatched bases: 11. In the germline V gene, CDR1 corresponds to MDHEN and CDR2 to SYDVKM. The CDR3, cysteine through phenylalanine, is 14 amino acids long. Of all the DNA, just the CDR3 is kept, 42 bases in frame from base 1. The TCR sequence derives from a man aged 18 to 29 in good health. The chain employs TRBV28 and TRBJ2-7; TRBD1 agrees with 8 junctional bases. The sample was blood. The nucleotide sequence is given as TGTGCCAGCAGCCCGGACAGGGTGGGTCAAGAGCAGTACTTC. Its product reads: CASSPDRVGQEQYF.